The following is a T cell receptor (beta chain) sequence with its context. The target antigen is unknown. The record originates from a study of T cell responses to AZD1222 COVID-19 vaccine. General observations from the study: The peak T cell response came first, and repertoires were sampled only after it. Baseline seropositivity occurred in only a handful of AZD1222 recipients. Spike-specific TCR breadth rose after two AZD1222 doses, and depth rose as well.

CDR1 is SGHRS and CDR2 is YFSETQ in the germline V gene. This CDR3 spans 16 amino acids. V was pared by 1 base and J by 3 bases, with 15 bases between. The protocol was immunoSEQ multiplex PCR, while the TCRdb copy is restricted to in-frame clones and leaves out a portion. The table has 98,000 or so clones, 89% seen once. Source: peripheral blood, taken on day 0 of MenACWY control vaccination. The chain employs TRBV5-1 and TRBJ2-3; possibly TRBD1 or TRBD2 for D (5 bases each). This TCR came from an adult in good health. CDR3 sequence (DNA): TGCGCCAGCAGCTTGAGTTGGGGGATGGGTACAGATACGCAGTATTTT. This sequence encodes CASSLSWGMGTDTQYF.